These T cell receptor beta chains were read from a single sample in a study of T cells after yellow fever vaccination. Using its own MiXCR run on the 5' RACE reads, TCRdb lists one record per CDR3 protein. The data contain about 550,000 distinct CDR3 sequences, roughly a fifth of them singletons. The input for sequencing was PBMCs, taken 15 days after the yellow fever booster vaccination. Receptors were obtained from a man between 25 and 39 years old who received the YFV17D yellow fever vaccine. CDR3s leave out the opening cysteine and the closing phenylalanine or tryptophan. Expanded clones are given a class, and other clones once, few, many or no size at all.

SASNRPPTDTQY,TRBV20-1,NA
ASSPSSGGYT,TRBV18,NA
SPRRDTQY,TRBV20-1,many
ASSLVGTGASNQPQH,TRBV7-2,few
ASSLARKDTQY,TRBV12-3/TRBV12-4,NA
AIPLTGRKETQY,TRBV12-3/TRBV12-4,few
ASSLRWGFPAGELF,TRBV28,NA
ASSESAGGIYGYT,TRBV25-1,NA
ASSSIVSGEQY,TRBV7-2,NA
ASSKTGTNYEQY,TRBV5-8,NA
ASSPPDIHEQY,TRBV5-4,NA
ASSIRLKTSGSGRETQY,TRBV11-2,NA
ASSLTGGAMYGYT,TRBV7-2,NA
ASSAIQKGGYSYNEQF,TRBV10-1,NA